This T cell receptor (beta chain) was profiled in a study of T cells after yellow fever vaccination. Study-wide results and caveats: Primary-vaccination clones mostly resurfaced post-booster (approximately 96% CD4, just under 90% CD8). A faster peak, day 5 versus 15, was reached by the weaker secondary response.

UMIs were added to TCR cDNA along with a universal primer site when it was made by 5'RACE template switching. Via MiXCR, TCRdb re-called the 5' RACE reads, giving one row per CDR3 protein. The table shows a few hundred thousand distinct CDR3 sequences, with around 6.8% occurring only once. On this clonotype itself: What it binds is not known.

The receptor was derived from a man between 18 and 29 years old who received the YFV17D yellow fever vaccine. Sequences were derived from PBMCs, sampled roughly seven weeks after the first yellow fever vaccination.

The CDR3 nucleotides are TGTGCCAGCAGCTTAGTGTGGGCTAACCAAGGGGAGCAGTATTTT. It encodes CASSLVWANQGEQYF. V is TRBV7-6 and J is TRBJ2-3; D is possibly TRBD1 (5 bases). Trimming took off 1 base at V and 11 bases at J, with 19 bases between the two ends. Germline loops: CDR1 SGHVS, CDR2 FNYEAQ. The CDR3 is 15 amino acids. Full variable domain (rest looked up from reference TRBV7-6 and TRBJ2-3): GAGVSQSPRYKVTKRGQDVALRCDPISGHVSLYWYRQALGQGPEFLTYFNYEAQQDKSGLPNDRFSAERPEGSISTLTIQRTEQRDSAMYRCASSLVWANQGEQYFGPGTRLTVL.